The 8 T cell receptor beta chains listed next were all sequenced from one sample in a study of vaccination effects on CD4 cells after COVID-19. Sequencing in the ViraFEST assay came after antigen-specific CD4+ T cells had been expanded with viral peptide pools, which were used to stimulate PBMC. Culturing for 10 to 11 days preceded CD4+ T cell isolation. The study found no prior SARS-CoV-2 infection in the vaccine recipients, who tested negative for nucleocapsid antibodies. The antigens for these receptors are not known. Clones were read by immunoSEQ multiplex PCR, and TCRdb kept only the in-frame ones, dropping some. The sample shows some 25,000 clones, approximately 70% of them seen only once. The source material was CD4+ T cells from PBMCs cultured with HCoV-OC43 spike peptides, sampled before COVID-19 vaccination. Subset noted: HCoV-OC43 spike overlapping peptide pool stimulation. The receptors come from a human donor who received a COVID-19 vaccine.

The rearrangement links TRBV4-2 to TRBJ1-6; 9 bases are a match to TRBD1. V lost 7 bases, J lost 7 bases, and 20 bases stayed unmatched. Looked up from germline, CDR1 is LGHNA and CDR2 is YNFKEQ. The CDR3 consists of 19 residues. CDR3: CASTSSPGTGNPGNSPLHF. DNA of the CDR3: TGTGCCAGCACCTCCAGTCCCGGGACAGGGAACCCGGGCAATTCACCCCTCCACTTT.

This clone was recorded a few times. V gene TRBV7-9 combines with J gene TRBJ2-7; the D is unclear. V dropped 4 bases and J dropped 2 bases, with 3 bases sitting between them. Germline CDR1 reads SEHNR; CDR2 reads FQNEAQ (reference sequence). CDR3 length: 11 amino acids. In DNA form, the CDR3 reads TGTGCCAGCAGCTCAGCCTACGAGCAGTACTTC. Translation: CASSSAYEQYF.

This chain joins TRBV9 and TRBJ2-6, with TRBD1 matching 9 bases. The CDR3 is made up of 15 amino acids. Germline lookup yields CDR1 SGDLS and CDR2 YYNGEE. Trimming removed 5 bases from V and 2 bases from J; junction bases left unmatched: 2. The CDR3 loop is CASSRQGAGANVLTF. The CDR3 DNA reads as TGTGCCAGCAGTAGACAGGGGGCTGGGGCCAACGTCCTGACTTTC.

Only a few counts were recorded for this clone. The chain joins TRBV9 to TRBJ2-7; no firm D call. Germline V lookup: CDR1 SGDLS, CDR2 YYNGEE. V dropped 0 bases and J dropped 7 bases, with 11 bases sitting between them. The CDR3 covers 13 residues. Here the CDR3 reads CASSVDSTGEQYF. Here the CDR3 DNA reads TGTGCCAGCAGCGTAGATTCAACCGGGGAGCAGTACTTC.

The CDR3 sequence: CASSPPSKHSNQPQHF. Here the CDR3 DNA reads TGTGCCAGCTCACCCCCTTCTAAGCATAGCAATCAGCCCCAGCATTTT. The chain recombines TRBV18 with TRBJ1-5; D gene unclear. V lost 3 bases to trimming and J lost 0 bases, with 12 bases between them. This CDR3 is 16 amino acids long. Germline values: CDR1 KGHSH, CDR2 LQKENI.

This clone was counted a few times. The chain joins TRBV3-1 (or the pseudogene TRBV3-2) to TRBJ2-1, with 11 positions matching TRBD2. The CDR3 length is 17 residues. The germline V gene has CDR1 LGHDT and CDR2 YNNKEL (reference sequence). V shed 2 bases, J shed 10 bases, and the junction held 13 bases outside the gene matches. The CDR3, as DNA: TGTGCCAGCAGCCAACTATCTGGGCTAGCGGGAGGAGGGGAGCAGTTCTTC. Translated: CASSQLSGLAGGGEQFF.

This sequence joins TRBV24-1 and TRBJ2-5; 10 positions match TRBD1. With V trimmed by 2 bases and J by 5 bases, 1 base remained unmatched. CDR1 is KGHDR, CDR2 SFDVKD, per germline. This CDR3 is 14 amino acids long. The CDR3 here is CATSDSDRGETQYF. As DNA, the CDR3 is TGTGCCACCAGTGATTCGGACAGGGGGGAGACCCAGTACTTC.

The V call is TRBV4-2, the J call TRBJ2-5, with 9 positions matching TRBD1. The CDR3 sequence is 16 residues long. Trimming removed 1 base from V and 2 bases from J; junction bases left unmatched: 5. Germline loops: CDR1 LGHNA, CDR2 YNFKEQ. CDR3 sequence reads: CASSQVGTGFQETQYF. CDR3 sequence (DNA): TGTGCCAGCAGCCAAGTGGGGACAGGGTTTCAAGAGACCCAGTACTTC.